This T cell receptor beta chain was captured by sequencing in a study of cytomegalovirus exposure and HLA in healthy donors. Overall study context: Early on, a data release was issued that held approximately 78 million unique TCRs from HLA-typed donors. Study-wide results and limits: For TCR beta chains, V- and J-gene trimming was later linked to a missense DCLRE1C variant.

Each donor was healthy, and each was a bone marrow donor. Worth noting for this clone: Its specificity is unknown.

Primers included in the PCR were 60 Vbeta and 13 Jbeta primers. TCRdb's table, derived via immunoSEQ multiplex PCR, lists solely in-frame clones and lacks some. Of around 130,000 clones listed, approximately 85% are singletons. This CDR3 contains 14 residues. V was cut by 4 bases and J by 3 bases, with 11 bases left in between. Germline V gives CDR1 SGHDT, CDR2 YYEEEE. This rearrangement joins TRBV5-6 to TRBJ1-5; perhaps TRBD1 as D (5 bases). Sequenced: PBMCs. This receptor was taken from a boy aged 5-17 years in good health and CMV-seronegative. The CDR3 region is CASSLTDSNQPQHF. The CDR3 coding sequence is TGTGCCAGCAGCCTGACAGATTCCAATCAGCCCCAGCATTTT. Full variable domain (missing parts from reference TRBV5-6 and TRBJ1-5): DAGVTQSPTHLIKTRGQQVTLRCSPKSGHDTVSWYQQALGQGPQFIFQYYEEEERQRGNFPDRFSGHQFPNYSSELNVNALLLGDSALYLCASSLTDSNQPQHFGDGTRLSIL.